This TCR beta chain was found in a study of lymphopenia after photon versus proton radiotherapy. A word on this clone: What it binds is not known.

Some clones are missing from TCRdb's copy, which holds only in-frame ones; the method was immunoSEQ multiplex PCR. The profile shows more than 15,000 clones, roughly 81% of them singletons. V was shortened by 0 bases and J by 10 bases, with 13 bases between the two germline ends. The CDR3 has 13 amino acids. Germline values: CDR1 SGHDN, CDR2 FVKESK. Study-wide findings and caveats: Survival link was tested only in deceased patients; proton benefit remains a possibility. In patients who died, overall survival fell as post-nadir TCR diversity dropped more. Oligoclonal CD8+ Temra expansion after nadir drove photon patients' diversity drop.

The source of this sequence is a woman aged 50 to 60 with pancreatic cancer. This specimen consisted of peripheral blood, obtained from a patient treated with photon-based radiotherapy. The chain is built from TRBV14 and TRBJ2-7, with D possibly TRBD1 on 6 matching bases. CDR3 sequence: CASSQDLGGPQYF. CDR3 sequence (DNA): TGTGCCAGCAGCCAAGATCTTGGGGGCCCACAGTACTTC.